These 25 T cell receptor beta chains were sequenced from one sample in a study of blood T cell repertoires in COVID-19. Repertoires were generated with immunoSEQ multiplex PCR, while TCRdb's copy carries only in-frame clones and drops some. The sample shows around 240,000 clones, about 80% of them seen only once. The sequenced sample consisted of peripheral blood. These receptors all stem from a woman of 80 years or more with acute or convalescent COVID-19.

The CDR3 DNA is TGTGCCAGCAGCTTGATGAGGCAAGAGACCCAGTACTTC. It codes for CASSLMRQETQYF. The V gene is TRBV7-2, the J gene TRBJ2-5; D call uncertain. Per germline, CDR1 SGHTA and CDR2 FQGNSA. The CDR3 has 13 residues. With 3 bases removed from V and 2 bases from J, the gap between germline ends came to 7 bases. The full variable domain, rest sourced from reference TRBV7-2 and TRBJ2-5, is GAGVSQSPSNKVTEKGKDVELRCDPISGHTALYWYRQSLGQGLEFLIYFQGNSAPDKSGLPSDRFSAERTGGSVSTLTIQRTQQEDSAVYLCASSLMRQETQYFGPGTRLLVL.

This sequence joins TRBV11-3 and TRBJ2-2, with TRBD2 identical over 7 bases. V shed 5 bases, J shed 3 bases, and the junction held 9 bases outside the gene matches. Germline V lookup: CDR1 SGHNT, CDR2 YENEEA. The CDR3 runs to 16 residues. CDR3 DNA: TGTGCCAGCAGCCCCACCAGCGGGATGGACACCGGGGAGCTGTTTTTT. This translates into CASSPTSGMDTGELFF.

The CDR3 sequence is CASSESVGLTDTQYF. As DNA, the CDR3 is TGCGCCAGCAGTGAGTCGGTGGGCCTCACAGATACGCAGTATTTT. This chain links TRBV10-2 with TRBJ2-3; the D is unclear. Deletions cut 0 bases from V and 2 bases from J, with 9 bases between. Germline V gene data show CDR1 as WSHSY and CDR2 as SAAADI. There are 15 residues in the CDR3.

This chain links TRBV29-1 with TRBJ1-5, with 7 bases identical to TRBD1. The junction had 13 bases not matched to a gene; V was cut back by 6 bases and J by 8 bases. Germline lookup yields CDR1 SQVTM and CDR2 ANQGSEA. This CDR3 comprises 14 residues. CDR3 amino acids: CSVGSGTVQEPQHF. The CDR3, as DNA: TGCAGCGTGGGGTCCGGGACAGTCCAGGAGCCCCAGCATTTT.

This rearrangement joins TRBV5-5 to TRBJ1-5; D unresolved. Per germline, CDR1 SGHKS and CDR2 YYEKEE (reference sequence). Trimming removed 1 base at V and 0 bases at J, with 11 bases between. The CDR3 runs 16 residues. This chain's CDR3 is CASSLWADISNQPQHF. CDR3 sequence (DNA): TGTGCCAGCAGCTTGTGGGCAGATATTAGCAATCAGCCCCAGCATTTT. Based on the CDR3 plus reference TRBV5-5 and TRBJ1-5, the full variable domain is DAGVTQSPTHLIKTRGQQVTLRCSPISGHKSVSWYQQVLGQGPQFIFQYYEKEERGRGNFPDRFSARQFPNYSSELNVNALLLGDSALYLCASSLWADISNQPQHFGDGTRLSIL.

The V call is TRBV7-3, the J call TRBJ2-1, with 7 positions matching TRBD2. This CDR3 spans 18 amino acids. The J segment lost 5 bases and the V segment lost 2 bases, leaving 15 bases of the junction unmatched. CDR1 SGHTA and CDR2 FQGTGA come from the germline V gene. CDR3 sequence (DNA): TGTGCCAGCAGCTTAGGCGGGGGATGGAGCGGGGTAAACAATGAGCAGTTCTTC. It specifies CASSLGGGWSGVNNEQFF.

CDR3 coding DNA: TGTGCCAGCAGCTTGGGAGGGTTAGATGGCTACACCTTC. Translation gives CASSLGGLDGYTF. The V and J genes are TRBV5-6 and TRBJ1-2, with D uncertain. Germline CDR1 reads SGHDT; CDR2 reads YYEEEE. V was cut by 0 bases and J by 6 bases, with 9 bases left in between. The CDR3 runs to 13 residues.

V gene TRBV6-5 combines with J gene TRBJ2-5, with a tentative D call TRBD2 (6 bases). Germline V gene sequence: CDR1 MNHEY, CDR2 SVGAGI. Between the trimmed V and J ends, which lost 2 bases and 5 bases, there was a span of 12 bases. The CDR3 is 14 amino acids. This CDR3 is CASSYETRAETQYF. The CDR3 region has the DNA TGTGCCAGCAGTTACGAGACTAGGGCGGAGACCCAGTACTTC.

This clone was recorded at least ten times. This chain uses TRBV5-5 with TRBJ2-2; the match to TRBD2 covers 8 bases. The CDR3 totals 16 residues. The V segment lost 2 bases and the J segment 1 base; nucleotides outside the gene matches: 4. From germline, CDR1 is SGHKS and CDR2 YYEKEE (reference sequence). CDR3 in DNA: TGTGCCAGCAGCTTTCCCGGGGGGGTGAACACCGGGGAGCTGTTTTTT. Translation: CASSFPGGVNTGELFF.

The chain combines TRBV5-1 with TRBJ2-1; 7 nucleotides match TRBD2. The CDR3 is made up of 14 amino acids. Per germline, CDR1 SGHRS and CDR2 YFSETQ. The ends lost 4 bases at V and 8 bases at J; junction bases unmatched: 9. The CDR3 region has the DNA TGCGCCAGCAGCCCCGCGCTAGGGAGGGATGAGCAGTTCTTC. It is translated as CASSPALGRDEQFF.

The rearrangement uses TRBV5-1 and TRBJ1-1; D uncertain. Looked up from germline, CDR1 is SGHRS and CDR2 is YFSETQ. The CDR3 loop spans 13 amino acids. V lost 2 bases to trimming and J lost 3 bases, with 8 bases between them. CDR3 sequence reads: CASSFSADTEAFF. DNA for the CDR3: TGCGCCAGCAGCTTTTCCGCAGACACTGAAGCTTTCTTT.

J is TRBJ1-1 and V is TRBV30, with D uncertain. CDR1 GTSNPN and CDR2 SVGIG come from the germline V gene (reference sequence). The CDR3 loop spans 13 amino acids. The V end lost 3 bases, the J end lost 1 base, and 9 bases lay between the germline ends. The CDR3 here is CAWSYTENTEAFF. For the CDR3, the DNA is TGTGCCTGGAGCTATACAGAGAACACTGAAGCTTTCTTT.

CDR3 region: CSVEDRGGLGRASTDTQYF. CDR3 DNA: TGCAGCGTTGAAGATCGGGGGGGCTTGGGCAGGGCGTCAACAGATACGCAGTATTTT. The chain recombines TRBV29-1 with TRBJ2-3, with TRBD2 matching 8 bases. There are 19 residues in the CDR3. CDR1 and CDR2 (germline): SQVTM, ANQGSEA. The ends lost 0 bases at V and 3 bases at J; junction bases unmatched: 17.

This rearrangement joins TRBV7-2 to TRBJ1-2; D not certain. CDR1 is SGHTA, CDR2 FQGNSA, per germline. The CDR3 covers 15 residues. V dropped 1 base and J dropped 7 bases, with 16 bases sitting between them. The CDR3 reads CASSLDGGRVGGYTF. The CDR3 DNA reads TGTGCCAGCAGCTTAGATGGAGGGAGAGTCGGTGGCTACACCTTC.

The chain combines TRBV28 with TRBJ2-5; TRBD2 matches 8 bases. Per the germline V gene, CDR1 is MDHEN and CDR2 is SYDVKM. V lost 5 bases and J lost 6; bases outside the gene matches: 14. This CDR3 has 16 residues. CDR3 residues: CASSPGVREGRKTQYF. CDR3 sequence (DNA): TGTGCCAGCAGTCCTGGCGTTCGGGAGGGCCGGAAGACCCAGTACTTC.

The chain joins TRBV11-2 to TRBJ1-5; the D gene is possibly TRBD1 (6 bases). This CDR3 region has 14 residues. V was clipped by 5 bases and J by 4 bases, with 12 bases between them. Germline CDR1 SGHAT, CDR2 FQNNGV. The DNA for the CDR3 is TGTGCCAGCAGCCGTGGGGGCAGGAATCAGCCCCAGCATTTT. It is translated as CASSRGGRNQPQHF.

This clone appeared once. This sequence joins TRBV29-1 and TRBJ2-2, with TRBD1 identical over 7 bases. The germline gives CDR1 SQVTM, CDR2 ANQGSEA. Trimming cost V 5 bases and J 5 bases; bases outside gene matches: 5. There are 13 residues in the CDR3. This CDR3 reads CSVYRGFTGELFF. DNA of the CDR3: TGCAGCGTTTACAGGGGATTTACCGGGGAGCTGTTTTTT.

This rearrangement joins TRBV23-1 to TRBJ1-2; maybe TRBD1 (6 bases). TRBV23-1 is given ORF status, its function remaining uncertain. The CDR3 covers 15 residues. Trimming took off 1 base at V and 5 bases at J, with 14 bases between the two ends. CDR3 bases: TGCGCCAGCAGTCAATTTTACAGGGTCGGGTATGGCTACACCTTC. Translated, it gives CASSQFYRVGYGYTF.

The chain combines TRBV5-4 with TRBJ1-6, with 7 bases identical to TRBD1. The CDR3 has 14 amino acids. Germline CDR1 reads SGHNT; CDR2 reads YYREEE (reference sequence). V dropped 0 bases and J dropped 9; count of bases not matched to a gene: 3. The CDR3 bases are TGTGCCAGCAGCTTGGACAGGGGAGGTTCACCCCTCCACTTT. As protein: CASSLDRGGSPLHF.

The chain employs TRBV28 and TRBJ2-3, with D perhaps TRBD2 (6 bases). CDR1 is MDHEN and CDR2 is SYDVKM in the germline V gene. This CDR3 spans 15 amino acids. Trimming stripped 6 bases from V and 2 bases from J, with 15 bases between. In DNA, the CDR3 is TGTGCCAGCAGGGATGGGGGGATAATCACAGATACGCAGTATTTT. Its translation is CASRDGGIITDTQYF.

The chain links TRBV20-1 to TRBJ2-1; TRBD1 agrees at 7 bases. V trimming: 7 bases; J trimming: 7 bases; junction bases outside the gene matches: 4. Per germline, CDR1 DFQATT and CDR2 SNEGSKA (reference sequence). The CDR3 is made up of 11 amino acids. The CDR3 DNA reads TGCAGTGTTGACAGGGAGAATGAGCAGTTCTTC. Its protein product is CSVDRENEQFF.

In this sample, this clone turned up a few times. The gene calls are TRBV18 and TRBJ1-2, with 9 bases aligning to TRBD1. Germline lookup yields CDR1 KGHSH and CDR2 LQKENI. V shed 3 bases and J 7 bases; nucleotides not matched to a gene: 12. The CDR3 is made up of 16 amino acids. The CDR3 region has the DNA TGTGCCAGCTCACCGGGGGGAGACTACAGGGGGCCTGGCTACACCTTC. Its translation: CASSPGGDYRGPGYTF.

This chain links TRBV11-2 with TRBJ1-2; perhaps TRBD1 as D (5 bases). Germline-derived CDR1 and CDR2 are SGHAT and FQNNGV. The CDR3 totals 14 residues. The V and J ends lost 2 bases and 3 bases respectively, with 10 bases between them. The CDR3 region is CASSLFGRDYGYTF. In DNA form, the CDR3 reads TGTGCCAGCAGCTTATTCGGCAGGGACTATGGCTACACCTTC. The full variable domain, with the rest looked up from reference TRBV11-2 and TRBJ1-2, is EAGVAQSPRYKIIEKRQSVAFWCNPISGHATLYWYQQILGQGPKLLIQFQNNGVVDDSQLPKDRFSAERLKGVDSTLKIQPAKLEDSAVYLCASSLFGRDYGYTFGSGTRLTVV.

CDR3 nucleotides: TGTGCCAGCAGCTTAGTTGGGGGCTACCTATCGGGGACTGAAGCTTTCTTT. Protein: CASSLVGGYLSGTEAFF. The chain has TRBV7-2 and TRBJ1-1; D is possibly TRBD1 (6 bases). Trimming removed 1 base at V and 5 bases at J, with 20 bases between. This CDR3 comprises 17 residues. CDR1 is SGHTA, CDR2 FQGNSA, per germline. The complete variable domain, with remaining parts taken from reference TRBV7-2 and TRBJ1-1, reads GAGVSQSPSNKVTEKGKDVELRCDPISGHTALYWYRQSLGQGLEFLIYFQGNSAPDKSGLPSDRFSAERTGGSVSTLTIQRTQQEDSAVYLCASSLVGGYLSGTEAFFGQGTRLTVV.

This chain uses TRBV7-9 with TRBJ1-1, with 10 bases lining up with TRBD1. The CDR3 sequence is 14 residues long. Germline values: CDR1 SEHNR, CDR2 FQNEAQ (reference sequence). V lost 4 bases and J lost 4; bases outside the gene matches: 3. Here the CDR3 reads CASSSTGGGTEAFF. As DNA, the CDR3 is TGTGCCAGCAGCTCGACAGGGGGCGGCACTGAAGCTTTCTTT.